This T cell receptor (beta chain) originates from a study of CD8 T cells in ankylosing spondylitis. Study conclusions and caveats: Apparently characteristic of ankylosing spondylitis blood was a TCR beta motif (eight highly homologous variants).

The CDR3 is made up of 16 amino acids. Germline CDR1 DFQATT, CDR2 SNEGSKA (reference sequence). This clonotype occurred a few times. Its antigen is still unknown. A read error is possible here, since a much larger clone lies one base away. One entry per CDR3 protein, called by TCRdb with MiXCR from the 5' RACE reads. The sample has more than 300,000 distinct CDR3 sequences, around 10% seen once. The chain is built from TRBV20-1 and TRBJ1-2; 7 bases line up with TRBD1. The specimen was blood, either unsorted or a sorted T cell fraction (not recorded which). The clonotype was recovered from a female donor with ankylosing spondylitis or in good health (not recorded which). The CDR3 region has the DNA TGCTGTGCTAGAGCGTGGCCGGGACAGACTAACTATGGCTACACCTTC. Encoded protein: CCARAWPGQTNYGYTF.